This T cell receptor (beta chain) was found in a study of T cells in tumors after PD-1 blockade. About the study: Each patient got pembrolizumab 200 mg every 3 weeks or cemiplimab 350 mg every 2 weeks. A subset received ongoing vismodegib 150 mg daily alongside anti-PD-1 therapy. Study-level findings and limits: Approximately 41% of tumor TCR clonotypes were also found in blood.

To note about this clone: Antigen specificity is unknown.

The CDR3 is made up of 15 amino acids. After removal of 1 base from V and 4 bases from J, the junction contained 6 bases not matched to a gene. Germline loops: CDR1 KGHSH, CDR2 LQKENI. Genomic DNA template from tumor biopsies or peripheral blood, roughly 616 ng to 6,500 ng input. Repertoires were generated with immunoSEQ multiplex PCR, while TCRdb's copy carries only in-frame clones and drops some. The sample records around 50,000 clones, approximately 79% being singletons. The sequencing used PBMCs, collected before anti-PD-1 therapy. The clonotype comes from a human donor with advanced basal cell or squamous cell carcinoma (not recorded which). This rearrangement joins TRBV18 to TRBJ2-7; 8 bases fit TRBD1. The CDR3 DNA reads TGTGCCAGCTCACCACAACAGGGGGTGAAGTACGAGCAGTACTTC. Translated, it gives CASSPQQGVKYEQYF.